This T cell receptor (beta chain) was recorded in a study of shared clonotypes between healthy human individuals. Overall study results and limits: Enrolling few donors narrowed the genetic and exposure-history diversity that was represented.

Division of CD4+ cells produced a CD45RA+ naive subset and a CD45RA-negative memory subset. Profiling relied on immunoSEQ multiplex PCR, and the TCRdb table lists in-frame clones only, not all of them. This repertoire shows under 600,000 clones, around 95% found once; its top ten account for about 0.059%. CDR3 length: 15 amino acids. As to this clone: Its target is unknown.

This TCR derives from a woman under 40 in good health. Sequencing was done on a sample of naive CD4+ T cells sorted from blood. Documented subset: CD45RA+ positively selected. The genes are TRBV21-1 and TRBJ1-5; TRBD1, the D gene given by the table, was not confirmed from the DNA. TRBV21-1 is labeled a pseudogene. CDR3 nucleotides: TGTGCCATAAAACAGGGGGTCTATCGTGATCAGCCCCAGCATTTT. Its translation is CAIKQGVYRDQPQHF.